The clone carrying this T cell receptor beta chain was found many times. Full-length variable regions came from constant-region reverse primers plus semi-nested Nested Universal Primer A PCR. TCRdb independently ran MiXCR on the 5' RACE reads; one entry per CDR3 protein. This sample has just under 65,000 distinct CDR3 sequences, with approximately 22% found just once. Trimming stripped 8 bases from V and 6 bases from J, with 26 bases between. This CDR3 region has 16 residues. Germline V gives CDR1 DFQATT, CDR2 SNEGSKA (reference sequence). Sequencing was carried out using memory CD4+ T cells sorted from a lymph node. The subset was: memory CD4+ T cells, CD4+CD45RO+CD25-. The V call is TRBV20-1, the J call TRBJ2-1, with D tentatively TRBD1 (6 bases). This sequence originates from a female donor with breast cancer. DNA of the CDR3: TGCAGTCTTCAGCCTCCTCCGGGACATGGGATCAATGAGCAGTTCTTC. Translated, it gives CSLQPPPGHGINEQFF.